Listed below are T cell receptor beta chains from one sample, sequenced in a study of blood T cell repertoires in COVID-19. TCRdb's copy holds only in-frame clones and misses some; the assay was immunoSEQ multiplex PCR. The table lists under 200,000 clones, approximately 84% of them singletons. The sample consisted of peripheral blood. The receptors stem from a woman of 80 years or more with acute or convalescent COVID-19. CDR3s include the opening cysteine and the closing phenylalanine or tryptophan. A D gene is named only where the DNA matches it firmly. Rows give clone size only sometimes, using once, few, many, or a class for an expanded clone.

DNA: TGTGCCAGCAGCGGCCGCAGGACAGGGGTTCTGAAAGGGGAGCTGTTTTTT
CDR3: CASSGRRTGVLKGELFF
D: TRBD1
V: TRBV11-2
size: -
J: TRBJ2-2

DNA: TGTGCTAGCGGGACAGGGAATACCTACGAGCAGTACTTC
CDR3: CASGTGNTYEQYF
D: -
V: TRBV7-7
size: -
J: TRBJ2-7

DNA: TGTGCCATCAGATCGACAGGGGCCAAAAACTCCTACGAGCAGTACTTC
CDR3: CAIRSTGAKNSYEQYF
D: TRBD1
V: TRBV10-3
size: -
J: TRBJ2-7

DNA: TGTGCCAGCAGTGAACAGGTAGCGGGGGTAAGCACAGATACGCAGTATTTT
CDR3: CASSEQVAGVSTDTQYF
D: TRBD2
V: TRBV2
size: -
J: TRBJ2-3

DNA: TGTGCCAGCAGTTTAATAACAGGGGGCGTAGAGACCCAGTACTTC
CDR3: CASSLITGGVETQYF
D: TRBD1
V: TRBV27
size: -
J: TRBJ2-5

DNA: TGTGCCTGGAGGCATCCCGGAGGGTACGAGCAGTACTTC
CDR3: CAWRHPGGYEQYF
D: -
V: TRBV30
size: few
J: TRBJ2-7

DNA: TGTGCCAGCAGCTTAGGCCTAGCGGGAGACGCCCTGTATTTT
CDR3: CASSLGLAGDALYF
D: TRBD2
V: TRBV7-2
size: -
J: TRBJ2-3

DNA: TGCGCCAGCAGCCCCGACAAAAACTCCTACGAGCAGTACTTC
CDR3: CASSPDKNSYEQYF
D: -
V: TRBV5-1
size: -
J: TRBJ2-7

DNA: TGTGCCAGCAGTTTCAAGAGGCGGGAACATGGCTACACCTTC
CDR3: CASSFKRREHGYTF
D: -
V: TRBV27
size: few
J: TRBJ1-2

DNA: TGCGCCAGCAGCTTACAGGAAGCCTACAATGAGCAGTTCTTC
CDR3: CASSLQEAYNEQFF
D: -
V: TRBV5-1
size: -
J: TRBJ2-1

DNA: TGCGCCAGCGACCCCGGGACAGGATTCGGAAACACCATATATTTT
CDR3: CASDPGTGFGNTIYF
D: TRBD1
V: TRBV5-1
size: once
J: TRBJ1-3

DNA: TGTGCCAGCAGCCAATATCGGGATAATACGCAGTATTTT
CDR3: CASSQYRDNTQYF
D: -
V: TRBV3-1/TRBV3-2
size: once
J: TRBJ2-3

DNA: TGCGCCAGCAGCTTGGAGTCAGTAATTCCTGGCTACACCTTC
CDR3: CASSLESVIPGYTF
D: -
V: TRBV5-1
size: -
J: TRBJ1-2

DNA: TGTGCCAGCACCACTGACGGGACATACCAGCCCCAGCATTTT
CDR3: CASTTDGTYQPQHF
D: -
V: TRBV6-5
size: once
J: TRBJ1-5

DNA: TGTGCCAGCTCATCCTTAGCGGGACCCTCCTACAATGAGCAGTTCTTC
CDR3: CASSSLAGPSYNEQFF
D: TRBD2
V: TRBV18
size: -
J: TRBJ2-1

DNA: TGTGCCACGCCGGGTGCAGGGGGGGAGCTGTTTTTT
CDR3: CATPGAGGELFF
D: -
V: TRBV6-6
size: once
J: TRBJ2-2

DNA: TGTGCCAGCAGCTTAGTGGGGACAGGGTTCACAGATACGCAGTATTTT
CDR3: CASSLVGTGFTDTQYF
D: TRBD1
V: TRBV7-2
size: -
J: TRBJ2-3

DNA: TGTGCCAGCAGTGTTAAGGGGGAAGGAGATACGCAGTATTTT
CDR3: CASSVKGEGDTQYF
D: -
V: TRBV2
size: -
J: TRBJ2-3

DNA: TGTGCCAGCAGCTTAGGGTTACGGGCCGGAGGAGGTGAAAAACTGTTTTTT
CDR3: CASSLGLRAGGGEKLFF
D: -
V: TRBV7-9
size: -
J: TRBJ1-4

DNA: TGCGCCAGCAGCCCGGACAGGCCCAACCTCGAGCAGTACTTC
CDR3: CASSPDRPNLEQYF
D: TRBD1
V: TRBV5-1
size: -
J: TRBJ2-7

DNA: TGTGCCAGCTCACCACTAGGGGACTCCACCTACGAGCAGTACTTC
CDR3: CASSPLGDSTYEQYF
D: -
V: TRBV18
size: once
J: TRBJ2-7

DNA: TGTGCCAGCAGTCCCACCGGACACGGTTCACCCCTCCACTTT
CDR3: CASSPTGHGSPLHF
D: -
V: TRBV27
size: -
J: TRBJ1-6

DNA: TGTGCCAGCAGTGAAACTAGCGGGACGAACACCGGGGAGCTGTTTTTT
CDR3: CASSETSGTNTGELFF
D: TRBD2
V: TRBV25-1
size: once
J: TRBJ2-2

DNA: TGTGCCAGCAGTTTGGGCAGCTTCGATGGCTACACCTTC
CDR3: CASSLGSFDGYTF
D: -
V: TRBV28
size: -
J: TRBJ1-2

DNA: TGTGCCAGCAGCTTGGGACAGGGTCTCAATCAGCCCCAGCATTTT
CDR3: CASSLGQGLNQPQHF
D: TRBD1
V: TRBV5-8
size: many
J: TRBJ1-5

DNA: TGTGCCAGCTACGCATCCGGGGGGCTCCCCACTGAAGCTTTCTTT
CDR3: CASYASGGLPTEAFF
D: -
V: TRBV7-9
size: once
J: TRBJ1-1

DNA: TGTGCCATCAGTGAGTCCTGGGGACAGGCTTCATCGGGAAACACCATATATTTT
CDR3: CAISESWGQASSGNTIYF
D: TRBD1
V: TRBV10-3
size: -
J: TRBJ1-3

DNA: TGTGCCAGCAGCTTGTTCACAGGGGGCCGTCAGCCCCAGCATTTT
CDR3: CASSLFTGGRQPQHF
D: TRBD1
V: TRBV5-6
size: -
J: TRBJ1-5

DNA: TGTGCCAGCAGTTTATGGGGGGCAGGGGGCGACGAGCAGTACTTC
CDR3: CASSLWGAGGDEQYF
D: TRBD1
V: TRBV6-2/TRBV6-3
size: -
J: TRBJ2-7

DNA: TGCAGCGTCACAGGGTCCGGAAACACCATATATTTT
CDR3: CSVTGSGNTIYF
D: -
V: TRBV29-1
size: -
J: TRBJ1-3

DNA: TGTGCCAGCAGTTTGCGGGGCACGATCACTGAAGCTTTCTTT
CDR3: CASSLRGTITEAFF
D: -
V: TRBV28
size: -
J: TRBJ1-1

DNA: TGTGCCAGCAGCGTAGGGGAAGGGGGGAGGGCCATAGATACGCAGTATTTT
CDR3: CASSVGEGGRAIDTQYF
D: -
V: TRBV9
size: once
J: TRBJ2-3

DNA: TGCGCCAGCAGACTAGCGGTTCCGGGGGTTGGGGAGCTGTTTTTT
CDR3: CASRLAVPGVGELFF
D: TRBD2
V: TRBV5-1
size: -
J: TRBJ2-2

DNA: TGTGCCAGCAGCTTAGTGCTGGGAGGCTCCTACGAGCAGTACTTC
CDR3: CASSLVLGGSYEQYF
D: -
V: TRBV7-2
size: -
J: TRBJ2-7

DNA: TGTGCTAGTGGTTTTTCAGGGGAGGAGACCCAGTACTTC
CDR3: CASGFSGEETQYF
D: -
V: TRBV12-5
size: -
J: TRBJ2-5

DNA: TGTGCCACCAGTGACTCGGGACAGGGGGCGGTCGGGGAGCTGTTTTTT
CDR3: CATSDSGQGAVGELFF
D: TRBD1
V: TRBV24-1
size: -
J: TRBJ2-2

DNA: TGTGCCTGGAGTGTAAGGTGGGGACAGGGGGGGACCTACGAGCAGTACTTC
CDR3: CAWSVRWGQGGTYEQYF
D: TRBD1
V: TRBV30
size: -
J: TRBJ2-7

DNA: TGTGCCAGCAGCTTTAGCGGGGACCTCTACAATGAGCAGTTCTTC
CDR3: CASSFSGDLYNEQFF
D: TRBD2
V: TRBV7-2
size: -
J: TRBJ2-1

DNA: TGTGCCAGCAGCTTGGAGGGGTCCTATGGCTACACCTTC
CDR3: CASSLEGSYGYTF
D: -
V: TRBV5-4
size: -
J: TRBJ1-2

DNA: TGTGCCAGCAGCTTTTCAGTCTCGGGTACTAGCACAGATACGCAGTATTTT
CDR3: CASSFSVSGTSTDTQYF
D: -
V: TRBV11-2
size: -
J: TRBJ2-3

DNA: TGTGCCAGCAGCTCATCGCTCGGAGAGACCCAGTACTTC
CDR3: CASSSSLGETQYF
D: -
V: TRBV7-9
size: few
J: TRBJ2-5

DNA: TGTGCCAGTTCGGCCTCGGCGGGGTGGGAGCTGTTTTTT
CDR3: CASSASAGWELFF
D: -
V: TRBV19
size: -
J: TRBJ2-2

DNA: TGTGCCAGCACCCAGGGTACCCGGACTGAAGCTTTCTTT
CDR3: CASTQGTRTEAFF
D: -
V: TRBV12-3/TRBV12-4
size: few
J: TRBJ1-1

DNA: TGTGCCACCAGTGATTCGGGATGGGGCAATCAGCCCCAGCATTTT
CDR3: CATSDSGWGNQPQHF
D: -
V: TRBV24-1
size: -
J: TRBJ1-5

DNA: TGTGCCAGCAGCGGTACTCCGGGAGAGCAGTTCTTC
CDR3: CASSGTPGEQFF
D: -
V: TRBV7-9
size: -
J: TRBJ2-1

DNA: TGTGCCAGCAGCTTGATGACCCAGGGGGTATTGAACACTGAAGCTTTCTTT
CDR3: CASSLMTQGVLNTEAFF
D: TRBD1
V: TRBV5-6
size: -
J: TRBJ1-1

DNA: TGCAGCTGGGAGGGCTCTGGAAACACCATATATTTT
CDR3: CSWEGSGNTIYF
D: -
V: TRBV29-1
size: few
J: TRBJ1-3